These 17 T cell receptor beta chains originate from one sample sequenced in a study of OX40 agonist ivuxolimab in advanced cancers. The data were produced by immunoSEQ multiplex PCR, yet TCRdb's version contains in-frame clones alone and is incomplete. The table shows about 66,000 clones, with 88% occurring only once. The specimen was CD4+ or CD8+ T cells sorted from blood, collected in a trial of the OX40 agonist ivuxolimab. The receptors derive from an adult with an advanced solid tumor such as melanoma, head and neck, liver or kidney cancer.

The chain is built from TRBV25-1 and TRBJ2-5, with D possibly called TRBD1 or TRBD2 (5 bases each). V was trimmed by 2 bases and J by 3 bases, leaving 19 bases between them. CDR3 length equals 17 residues. CDR1 is MGHDK, CDR2 SYGVNS, per germline. CDR3 DNA: TGTGCCAGCAGTGAACTTCGCCCGGGACCGGCCAAAGAGACCCAGTACTTC. This gives the protein CASSELRPGPAKETQYF.

V usage is TRBV6-5 and J usage is TRBJ2-1; 10 nucleotides align to TRBD2. From germline, CDR1 is MNHEY and CDR2 SVGAGI. This CDR3 region has 16 residues. The junction had 8 bases not matched to a gene; V was cut back by 0 bases and J by 9 bases. For the CDR3, the DNA is TGTGCCAGCAGTTACTCGATCGCTAGCGGGAGAGTTGAGCAGTTCTTC. The encoded protein is CASSYSIASGRVEQFF.

This chain joins TRBV19 and TRBJ1-5; no clear D gene. Germline CDR1 is LNHDA and CDR2 is SQIVND (reference sequence). The CDR3 is 13 amino acids. V was cut by 4 bases and J by 6 bases, with 10 bases left in between. CDR3 coding DNA: TGTGCCAGTAGTACCGGACCGCTTCAGCCCCAGCATTTT. Its protein product is CASSTGPLQPQHF.

This chain joins TRBV5-6 and TRBJ2-2; a weak D match, TRBD2 (6 bases). The CDR3 totals 14 residues. The V gene's germline CDR1 is SGHDT and CDR2 YYEEEE. The V and J ends lost 2 bases and 2 bases respectively, with 7 bases between them. For the CDR3, the DNA is TGTGCCAGCAGCTTCGGGGGAAACACCGGGGAGCTGTTTTTT. This gives the protein CASSFGGNTGELFF.

This clone was seen a handful of times. The chain joins TRBV4-1 to TRBJ2-7; the match to TRBD2 covers 11 bases. This CDR3 is 16 amino acids long. V lost 2 bases and J lost 6; bases outside the gene matches: 9. Germline values: CDR1 MGHRA, CDR2 YSYEKL. CDR3 bases: TGCGCCAGCAGCCAACTCCTTCTAGCGGGAGGCGGCGAGCAGTACTTC. It specifies CASSQLLLAGGGEQYF.

The chain is built from TRBV5-1 and TRBJ2-1; 9 nucleotides agree with TRBD2. From germline, CDR1 is SGHRS and CDR2 YFSETQ. CDR3 length: 14 residues. V dropped 0 bases and J dropped 11; count of bases not matched to a gene: 6. As DNA, the CDR3 is TGCGCCAGCAGCTTGGAACTAGCGGGCCAGCAGCAGTTCTTC. Amino acids: CASSLELAGQQQFF.

For this clone: Mismatch with germline at one junction end may stem from a read error. The chain joins TRBV5-4 to TRBJ2-5; 10 nucleotides line up with TRBD1. This CDR3 is built from 14 residues. Germline-derived CDR1 and CDR2 are SGHNT and YYREEE (reference sequence). Here the CDR3 DNA reads TGTGCCAGCAGCCCGGGACAGGGGCAAGAGGCCCAGTACTTC. Translation: CASSPGQGQEAQYF.

The rearrangement uses TRBV9 and TRBJ2-4; D is unresolved. In germline, CDR1 is SGDLS, CDR2 YYNGEE. V lost 4 bases to trimming and J lost 0 bases, with 14 bases between them. This CDR3 contains 16 residues. This CDR3 is CASSLQTVIAKNIQYF. In nucleotides, the CDR3 is TGTGCCAGCAGCCTTCAGACCGTAATAGCCAAAAACATTCAGTACTTC.

This chain links TRBV19 with TRBJ1-2; D is unclear. Deletions cut 7 bases from V and 4 bases from J, with 19 bases between. There are 15 residues in the CDR3. Germline values: CDR1 LNHDA, CDR2 SQIVND (reference sequence). CDR3 DNA sequence: TGTGCCAGTACGGCGGCGGAGGGAATCGGCTATGGCTACACCTTC. Its protein is CASTAAEGIGYGYTF.

The rearrangement links TRBV5-1 to TRBJ1-3; no firm D call. Germline V gene lookup returns CDR1 SGHRS and CDR2 YFSETQ. V lost 0 bases to trimming and J lost 0 bases, with 7 bases between them. The CDR3 contains 15 residues. The CDR3 coding sequence is TGCGCCAGCAGCTTGGAACAGATCTCTGGAAACACCATATATTTT. Translating it yields CASSLEQISGNTIYF.

This clone showed up just a few times. CDR3 DNA: TGTGCCAGTAGCCCCACAGGGGCTCATGAGCAGTTCTTC. This codes for CASSPTGAHEQFF. The chain recombines TRBV19 with TRBJ2-1; 7 bases agree with TRBD1. CDR1 is LNHDA and CDR2 is SQIVND in the germline V gene (reference sequence). This CDR3 comprises 13 residues. V lost 6 bases, J lost 8 bases, and 7 bases stayed unmatched.

The chain couples TRBV5-1 to TRBJ1-4; TRBD1 matches at 9 bases. Looked up from germline, CDR1 is SGHRS and CDR2 is YFSETQ. Unmatched junction bases numbered 4, after V lost 3 bases and J lost 7 bases. The CDR3 totals 14 residues. For the CDR3, the DNA is TGCGCCAGCAGCTCACGGACAGGGGTTGAAAAACTGTTTTTT. Its translation: CASSSRTGVEKLFF.

The genes are TRBV7-8 and TRBJ1-5, with TRBD1 matching 9 bases. V trimming: 5 bases; J trimming: 8 bases; junction bases outside the gene matches: 1. The CDR3 loop spans 12 amino acids. From germline, CDR1 is SGHVS and CDR2 FQNEAQ. CDR3 region: CASSGQGKPQHF. The CDR3 DNA reads as TGTGCCAGCAGCGGACAGGGGAAGCCCCAGCATTTT.

The gene calls are TRBV19 and TRBJ1-1; TRBD1 might be the D (5 bases). Trimming left V 8 bases short and J 3 bases short, with 13 bases between. Germline CDR1 and CDR2: LNHDA and SQIVND (reference sequence). The CDR3 runs 13 residues. This chain's CDR3 is CASAVGADTEAFF. Written as DNA, the CDR3 is TGTGCCAGTGCCGTTGGGGCGGACACTGAAGCTTTCTTT.

The chain uses TRBV19 and TRBJ1-2; the D gene is possibly TRBD1 (6 bases). The CDR3 sequence is 15 residues long. The V end was cut by 7 bases, the J end by 3 bases, with 18 bases between. CDR1 and CDR2 (germline): LNHDA, SQIVND (reference sequence). The CDR3 bases are TGTGCCAGTACCCCAGGGGAGGGGAATCACTATGGCTACACCTTC. Translated: CASTPGEGNHYGYTF.

The rearrangement links TRBV6-6 to TRBJ1-1; D remains unclear. Germline V lookup: CDR1 MNHNY, CDR2 SVGAGI (reference sequence). The CDR3 is made up of 15 amino acids. V was cut by 0 bases and J by 1 base, with 9 bases left in between. CDR3 region: CASSYSRHPNTEAFF. DNA of the CDR3: TGTGCCAGCAGTTACTCTAGACACCCGAACACTGAAGCTTTCTTT.

The rearrangement uses TRBV18 and TRBJ2-7; D gene ambiguous. Per germline, CDR1 KGHSH and CDR2 LQKENI. CDR3 length: 13 residues. With 5 bases removed from V and 3 bases from J, the gap between germline ends came to 11 bases. CDR3 in amino acids: CASSINRVYEQYF. As DNA, the CDR3 is TGTGCCAGCTCAATCAATCGGGTCTACGAGCAGTACTTC.